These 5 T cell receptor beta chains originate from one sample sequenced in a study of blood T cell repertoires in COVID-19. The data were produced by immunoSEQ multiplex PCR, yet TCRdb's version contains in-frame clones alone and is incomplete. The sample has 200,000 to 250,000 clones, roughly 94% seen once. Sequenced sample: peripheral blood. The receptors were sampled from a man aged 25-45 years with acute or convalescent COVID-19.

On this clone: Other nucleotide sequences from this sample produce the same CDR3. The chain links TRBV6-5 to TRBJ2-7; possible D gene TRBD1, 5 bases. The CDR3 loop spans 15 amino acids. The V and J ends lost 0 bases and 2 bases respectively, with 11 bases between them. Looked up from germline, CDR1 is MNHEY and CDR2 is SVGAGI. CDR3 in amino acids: CASSYSGQGTYEQYF. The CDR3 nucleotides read TGTGCCAGCAGTTACTCGGGTCAGGGCACCTACGAGCAGTACTTC.

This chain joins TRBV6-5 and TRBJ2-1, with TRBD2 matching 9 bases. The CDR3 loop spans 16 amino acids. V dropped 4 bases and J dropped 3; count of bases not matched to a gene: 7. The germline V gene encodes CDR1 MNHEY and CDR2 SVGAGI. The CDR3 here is CASSLRGSGSYNEQFF. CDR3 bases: TGTGCCAGCAGTTTACGGGGTAGCGGGAGCTACAATGAGCAGTTCTTC.

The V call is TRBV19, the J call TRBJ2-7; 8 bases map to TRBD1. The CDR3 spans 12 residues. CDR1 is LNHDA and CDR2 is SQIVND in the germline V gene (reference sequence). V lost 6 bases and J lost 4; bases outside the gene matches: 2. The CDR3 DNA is TGTGCCAGTAGCGACAGGGGATACGAGCAGTACTTC. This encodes CASSDRGYEQYF.

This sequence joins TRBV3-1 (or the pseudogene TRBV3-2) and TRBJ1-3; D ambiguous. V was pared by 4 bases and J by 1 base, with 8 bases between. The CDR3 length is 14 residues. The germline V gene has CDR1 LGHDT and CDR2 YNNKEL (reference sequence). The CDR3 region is CASSRGLSGNTIYF. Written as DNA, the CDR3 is TGTGCCAGCAGCCGAGGGTTATCTGGAAACACCATATATTTT.

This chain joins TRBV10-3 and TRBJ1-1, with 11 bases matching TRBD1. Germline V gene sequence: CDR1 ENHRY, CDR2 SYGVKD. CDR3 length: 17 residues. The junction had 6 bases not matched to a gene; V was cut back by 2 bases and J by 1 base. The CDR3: CAISEPRTGGGNTEAFF. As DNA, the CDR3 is TGTGCCATCAGTGAGCCTAGGACAGGGGGCGGGAACACTGAAGCTTTCTTT.